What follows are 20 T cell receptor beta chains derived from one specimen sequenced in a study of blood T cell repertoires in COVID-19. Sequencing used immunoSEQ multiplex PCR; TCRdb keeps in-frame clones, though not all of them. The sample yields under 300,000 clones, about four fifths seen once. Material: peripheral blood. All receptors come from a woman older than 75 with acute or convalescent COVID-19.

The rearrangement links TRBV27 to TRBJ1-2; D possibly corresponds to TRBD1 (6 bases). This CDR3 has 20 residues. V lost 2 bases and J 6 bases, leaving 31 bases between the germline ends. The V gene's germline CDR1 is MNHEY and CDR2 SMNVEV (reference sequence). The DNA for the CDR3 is TGTGCCAGCAGTTTAAGGGATCCTGCGGGGGCGAAGTTAGGGAGAGATGGCTACACCTTC. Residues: CASSLRDPAGAKLGRDGYTF.

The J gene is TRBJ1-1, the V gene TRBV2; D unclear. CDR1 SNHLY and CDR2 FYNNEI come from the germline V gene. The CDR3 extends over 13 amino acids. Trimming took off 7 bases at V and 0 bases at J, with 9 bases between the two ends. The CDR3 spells CASNGLLNTEAFF. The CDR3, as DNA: TGTGCCAGCAATGGACTATTGAACACTGAAGCTTTCTTT.

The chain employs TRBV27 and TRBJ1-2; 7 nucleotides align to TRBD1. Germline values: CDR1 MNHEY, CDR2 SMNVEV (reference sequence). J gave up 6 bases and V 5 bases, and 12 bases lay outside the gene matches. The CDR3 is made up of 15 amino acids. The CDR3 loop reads CASSPYRGQQDGYTF. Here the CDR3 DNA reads TGTGCCAGCAGTCCATACAGGGGCCAGCAGGATGGCTACACCTTC.

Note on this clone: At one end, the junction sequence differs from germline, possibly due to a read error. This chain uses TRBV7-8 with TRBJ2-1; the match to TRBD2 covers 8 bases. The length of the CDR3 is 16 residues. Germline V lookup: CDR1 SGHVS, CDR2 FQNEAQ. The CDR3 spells CASSLVRTSSHNEQFF. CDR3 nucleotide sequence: TGTGCCAGCAGCTTAGTAAGGACTAGCTCCCACAATGAGCAGTTCTTC.

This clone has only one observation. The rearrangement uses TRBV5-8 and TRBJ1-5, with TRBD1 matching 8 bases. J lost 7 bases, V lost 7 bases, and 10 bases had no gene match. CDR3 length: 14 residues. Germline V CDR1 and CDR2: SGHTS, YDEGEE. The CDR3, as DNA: TGTGCCAGCCCCCAGGGGGCGAAGGGGCAGCCCCAGCATTTT. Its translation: CASPQGAKGQPQHF.

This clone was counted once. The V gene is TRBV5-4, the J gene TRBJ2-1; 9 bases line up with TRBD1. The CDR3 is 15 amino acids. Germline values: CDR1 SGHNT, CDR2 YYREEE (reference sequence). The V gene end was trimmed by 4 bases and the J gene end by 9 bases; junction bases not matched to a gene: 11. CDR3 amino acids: CASSLGGTGRSEQFF. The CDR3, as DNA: TGTGCCAGCAGCCTGGGGGGGACAGGGCGTAGTGAGCAGTTCTTC.

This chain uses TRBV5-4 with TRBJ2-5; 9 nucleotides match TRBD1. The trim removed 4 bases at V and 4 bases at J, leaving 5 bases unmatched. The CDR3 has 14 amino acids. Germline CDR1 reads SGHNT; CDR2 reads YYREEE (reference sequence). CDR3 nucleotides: TGTGCCAGCAGCCAGGACAGGGGAAGAGAGACCCAGTACTTC. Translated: CASSQDRGRETQYF.

DNA of the CDR3: TGCGCCACCAGAGCGGGGGGCCTGACCTTACAAGAGACCCAGTACTTC. Its translation: CATRAGGLTLQETQYF. The chain employs TRBV5-1 and TRBJ2-5; 9 nucleotides align to TRBD2. The CDR3 is 16 amino acids. Germline CDR1 and CDR2: SGHRS and YFSETQ. V shed 9 bases, J shed 2 bases, and the junction held 14 bases outside the gene matches.

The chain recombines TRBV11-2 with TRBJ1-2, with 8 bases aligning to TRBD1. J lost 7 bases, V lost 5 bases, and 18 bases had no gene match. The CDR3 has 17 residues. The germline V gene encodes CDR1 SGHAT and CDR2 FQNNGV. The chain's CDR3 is CASSGGGTGTTVGGYTF. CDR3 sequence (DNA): TGTGCCAGCAGCGGAGGGGGGACAGGAACAACAGTTGGTGGCTACACCTTC.

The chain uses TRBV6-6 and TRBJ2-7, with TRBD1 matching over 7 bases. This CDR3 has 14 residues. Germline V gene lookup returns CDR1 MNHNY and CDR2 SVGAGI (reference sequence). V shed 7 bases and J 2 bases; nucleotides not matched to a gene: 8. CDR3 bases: TGTGCCAGCACCATAGGACAGGCTACCTACGAGCAGTACTTC. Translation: CASTIGQATYEQYF.

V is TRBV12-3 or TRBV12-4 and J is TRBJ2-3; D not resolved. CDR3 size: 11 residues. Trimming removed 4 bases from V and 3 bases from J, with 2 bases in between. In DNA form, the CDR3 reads TGTGCCAGCAGTTCGACAGATACGCAGTATTTT. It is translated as CASSSTDTQYF.

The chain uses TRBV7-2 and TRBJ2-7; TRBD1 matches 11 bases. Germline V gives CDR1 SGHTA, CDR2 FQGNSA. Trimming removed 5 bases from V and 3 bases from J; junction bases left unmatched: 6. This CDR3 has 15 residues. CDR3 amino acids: CASSLRTGGGYEQYF. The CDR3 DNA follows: TGTGCCAGCAGCCTACGGACAGGGGGCGGCTACGAGCAGTACTTC.

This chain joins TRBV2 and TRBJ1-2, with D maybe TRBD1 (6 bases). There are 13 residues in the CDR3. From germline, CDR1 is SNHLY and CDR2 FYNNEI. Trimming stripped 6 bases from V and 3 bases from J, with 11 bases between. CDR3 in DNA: TGTGCCAGCAGCGGACAGTCGGACTATGGCTACACCTTC. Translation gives CASSGQSDYGYTF.

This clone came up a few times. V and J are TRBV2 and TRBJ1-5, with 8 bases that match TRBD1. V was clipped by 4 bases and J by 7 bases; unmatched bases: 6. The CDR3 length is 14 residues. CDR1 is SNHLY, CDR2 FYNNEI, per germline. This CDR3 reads CASSADRGRQPQHF. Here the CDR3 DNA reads TGTGCCAGCAGTGCAGACAGGGGCAGGCAGCCCCAGCATTTT. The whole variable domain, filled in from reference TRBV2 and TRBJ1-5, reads EPEVTQTPSHQVTQMGQEVILRCVPISNHLYFYWYRQILGQKVEFLVSFYNNEISEKSEIFDDQFSVERPDGSNFTLKIRSTKLEDSAMYFCASSADRGRQPQHFGDGTRLSIL.

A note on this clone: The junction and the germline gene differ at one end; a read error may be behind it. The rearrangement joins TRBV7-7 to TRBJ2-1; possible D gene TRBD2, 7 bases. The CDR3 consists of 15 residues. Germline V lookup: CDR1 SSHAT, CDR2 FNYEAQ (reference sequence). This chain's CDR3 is CASSPGERGGGEQFF. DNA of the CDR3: TGTGCTAGCAGCCCCGGGGAGAGGGGGGGTGGTGAGCAGTTCTTC. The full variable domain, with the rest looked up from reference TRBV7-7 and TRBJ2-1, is GAGVSQSPRYKVTKRGQDVTLRCDPISSHATLYWYQQALGQGPEFLTYFNYEAQPDKSGLPSDRFSAERPEGSISTLTIQRTEQRDSAMYRCASSPGERGGGEQFFGPGTRLTVL.

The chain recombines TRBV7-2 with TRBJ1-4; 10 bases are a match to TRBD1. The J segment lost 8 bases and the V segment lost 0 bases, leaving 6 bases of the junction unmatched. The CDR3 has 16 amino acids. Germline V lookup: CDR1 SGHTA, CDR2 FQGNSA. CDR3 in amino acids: CASSLARDRGSEKLFF. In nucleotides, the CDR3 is TGTGCCAGCAGCTTAGCTAGGGACAGGGGAAGCGAAAAACTGTTTTTT.

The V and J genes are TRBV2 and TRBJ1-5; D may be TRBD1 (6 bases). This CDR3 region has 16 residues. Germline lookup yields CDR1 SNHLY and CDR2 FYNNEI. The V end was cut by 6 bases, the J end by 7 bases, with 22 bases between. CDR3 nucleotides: TGTGCCAGCAGGCCGGCCCCGGGGGGCCAACGGCAGCCCCAGCATTTT. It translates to CASRPAPGGQRQPQHF.

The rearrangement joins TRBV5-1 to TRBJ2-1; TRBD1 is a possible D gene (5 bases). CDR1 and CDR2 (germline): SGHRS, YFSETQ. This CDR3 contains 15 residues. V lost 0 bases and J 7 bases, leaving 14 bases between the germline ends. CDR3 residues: CASSLEGLVGNEQFF. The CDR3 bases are TGCGCCAGCAGCTTGGAGGGGCTAGTTGGAAATGAGCAGTTCTTC.

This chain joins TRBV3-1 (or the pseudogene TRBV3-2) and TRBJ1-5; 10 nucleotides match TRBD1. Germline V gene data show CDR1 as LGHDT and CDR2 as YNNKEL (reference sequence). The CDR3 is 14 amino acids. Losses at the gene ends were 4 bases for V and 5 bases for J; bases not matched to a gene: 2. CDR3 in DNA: TGTGCCAGCAGCCGGACAGGGGGGGATCAGCCCCAGCATTTT. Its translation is CASSRTGGDQPQHF.

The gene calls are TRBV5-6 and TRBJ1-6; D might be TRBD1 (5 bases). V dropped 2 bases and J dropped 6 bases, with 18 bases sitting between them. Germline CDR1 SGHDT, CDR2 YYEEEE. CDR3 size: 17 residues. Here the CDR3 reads CASSFRLGGSTNSPLHF. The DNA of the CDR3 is TGTGCCAGCAGCTTCCGGTTGGGGGGGTCAACTAATTCACCCCTCCACTTT.